The TCR beta chain described here comes from a study of PD-1 blockade in classical Hodgkin lymphoma. Study findings and constraints: Lower baseline TCR diversity was reported for newly diagnosed patients than for healthy donors. TCR diversity rose significantly by C4D1 in CD4+ but not CD8+ cells.

Clones were read by immunoSEQ multiplex PCR, and TCRdb kept only the in-frame ones, dropping some. This sample has about 11,000 clones; roughly 75% occur once, and the top ten carry almost 35%. Deletions cut 4 bases from V and 3 bases from J, with 13 bases between. The CDR3 length is 14 residues. Germline lookup yields CDR1 SGHTA and CDR2 FQGNSA. Relapse after autologous stem cell transplantation occurred in every patient, and brentuximab vedotin exposure varied. This clone is medium-sized by share. Its antigen is currently unknown. This receptor was obtained from a human donor with classical Hodgkin lymphoma. The chain joins TRBV7-2 to TRBJ2-7; TRBD2 is a possible D gene (6 bases). The specimen comprised peripheral blood mononuclear cells (PBMCs), sampled at baseline. CDR3: CASSSTAGGYEQYF. CDR3 nucleotides: TGTGCCAGCAGCTCGACAGCGGGCGGCTACGAGCAGTACTTC.